This TCR beta chain emerged from a study of naive and memory T cell subsets. The beta constant-region primer was an equimolar mix of two oligonucleotides covering TRBC1 and TRBC2. The ligated cDNA underwent four PCR rounds using SP2 and nested alpha and beta constant-region primers. Ligation attached a single-stranded oligonucleotide with a 12-nucleotide UMI and the SP2 primer to the cDNA 3' end. TCRdb called the UMI-ligation and nested PCR reads again in MiXCR, with one record for every CDR3 protein. The sample consists of under 150,000 distinct CDR3 sequences, under 25% of them appearing once. On this clonotype: Its antigen is undetermined.

Study conclusions and caveats: Possibly reflecting memory cells re-expressing CD45RA, a few larger clonotypes occurred in naive repertoires, especially CD8. Over 95% of naive TCR sequences appeared only once, unlike memory subsets.

The TCR originated in a human donor in good health. Specimen: naive CD8+ T cells from blood.

The CDR3 nucleotides are TGTGCCAGCAGCTCCAGTTATGAGCAGTTCTTC. Its protein product is CASSSSYEQFF. The V and J genes are TRBV6-2 or TRBV6-3 and TRBJ2-1; D is uncertain. From germline, CDR1 is MNHEY and CDR2 SVGEGT. This CDR3 contains 11 residues. V gave up 6 bases and J gave up 8 bases, with 8 bases separating them.